The present entry profiles one T cell receptor (beta chain) with its context. Its cognate antigen is unknown. Primers included in the PCR were 60 Vbeta and 13 Jbeta primers. TCRdb's table, derived via immunoSEQ multiplex PCR, lists solely in-frame clones and lacks some. The data hold roughly 200,000 clones, with 65% to 90% observed a single time. This record belongs to a study of cytomegalovirus exposure and HLA in healthy donors. Findings and caveats of the study: There were reportedly fewer N-insertions in an Asian-associated ancestry cluster than the approximately 640-donor mean, in a later analysis.

CDR1 and CDR2 from the germline V gene are SGHDT and YYEEEE. V gave up 5 bases and J gave up 1 base, with 14 bases separating them. This CDR3 comprises 15 residues. The sequencing sample was made of PBMCs. V usage is TRBV5-6 and J usage is TRBJ2-3; tentative D call: TRBD1 (6 bases). The clonotype was recovered from a young woman in good health and CMV-seronegative. Here the CDR3 DNA reads TGTGCCAGCAGACTACAGGGTCCGGGCACAGATACGCAGTATTTT. This codes for CASRLQGPGTDTQYF.